The rows below give T cell receptor beta chains drawn from one sample of a study of siplizumab effects on memory and regulatory T cells. TCRdb's table, derived via immunoSEQ multiplex PCR, lists solely in-frame clones and lacks some. The repertoire has about 57,000 clones, 75% to 90% of them found once; the top ten carry 3.5% to 4%. Sequencing was performed on memory CD4+ T cells sorted from blood. The source of these receptors is a human donor in good health. CDR3s include the opening cysteine and the closing phenylalanine or tryptophan. The order of the fields is V gene, clone size, D gene, J gene, CDR3 DNA, CDR3 protein. D genes are given only for firm matches. Some rows have no size entry. The others give once, few or many, or a class for an expanded clone.

V: TRBV7-2; size: .; D: TRBD2; J: TRBJ2-3; DNA: TGTGCCAGCAGCTCCAGGGGACTAGACGCAGATACGCAGTATTTT; CDR3: CASSSRGLDADTQYF
V: TRBV2; size: .; D: .; J: TRBJ1-5; DNA: TGTGCCAGCAGTGAAACTTGGCGGGTCCAGCCCCAGCATTTT; CDR3: CASSETWRVQPQHF
V: TRBV19; size: .; D: .; J: TRBJ1-2; DNA: TGTGCCACCGGGGACCCCAACTATGGCTACACCTTC; CDR3: CATGDPNYGYTF
V: TRBV7-2; size: few; D: .; J: TRBJ1-5; DNA: TGTGCCAGCAGCTTAGAAAGCAATCAGCCCCAGCATTTT; CDR3: CASSLESNQPQHF
V: TRBV6-1; size: .; D: TRBD1; J: TRBJ1-2; DNA: TGTGCCAGCAGTGAACTAAGAGGGACAGGGGGGGAAGGCTACACCTTC; CDR3: CASSELRGTGGEGYTF
V: TRBV6-1; size: .; D: .; J: TRBJ2-7; DNA: TGTGCCAGCAGTGATCACAGGGTCTCCTACGAGCAGTACTTC; CDR3: CASSDHRVSYEQYF
V: TRBV25-1; size: .; D: .; J: TRBJ2-4; DNA: TGTGCCAGCAGTCCTCCCGGGGCAGGGGATTACAAAAACATTCAGTACTTC; CDR3: CASSPPGAGDYKNIQYF
V: TRBV4-2; size: few; D: TRBD2; J: TRBJ2-1; DNA: TGTGCCAGCAGCCAAGCGGGGGGGCCCGGCAATGAGCAGTTCTTC; CDR3: CASSQAGGPGNEQFF
V: TRBV19; size: .; D: .; J: TRBJ1-2; DNA: TGTGCCAGTACCCCTAGGGGGAACTATGGCTACACCTTC; CDR3: CASTPRGNYGYTF
V: TRBV15; size: .; D: .; J: TRBJ1-1; DNA: TGTGCCACCAGCAAACGTATGCCCACTGAAGCTTTCTTT; CDR3: CATSKRMPTEAFF
V: TRBV7-9; size: .; D: TRBD2; J: TRBJ2-3; DNA: TGTGCCAGCAGCTTAAGGACGGGGGGGCGCCTCGAAAAGAATACGCAGTATTTT; CDR3: CASSLRTGGRLEKNTQYF
V: TRBV5-4; size: .; D: .; J: TRBJ2-3; DNA: TGTGCCAGCAGCTTGGTCACAGATACGCAGTATTTT; CDR3: CASSLVTDTQYF
V: TRBV2; size: .; D: .; J: TRBJ2-7; DNA: TGTGCCAGCAGTAGCTTTGGGGACTACGAGCAGTACTTC; CDR3: CASSSFGDYEQYF
V: TRBV2; size: .; D: .; J: TRBJ2-3; DNA: TGTGCCAGCAGTGAAATGGGCACAGATACGCAGTATTTT; CDR3: CASSEMGTDTQYF
V: TRBV5-1; size: .; D: TRBD2; J: TRBJ2-5; DNA: TGCGCCAGCAGGGCGGGAGGAAGGGTGGAGACCCAGTACTTC; CDR3: CASRAGGRVETQYF
V: TRBV19; size: .; D: .; J: TRBJ2-7; DNA: TGTGCCAGTAGTCTCTATGGACACCTTTCCTACGAGCAGTACTTC; CDR3: CASSLYGHLSYEQYF
V: TRBV20-1; size: .; D: .; J: TRBJ2-3; DNA: TGCAGTGCTAGCTCGGGAGATACGCAGTATTTT; CDR3: CSASSGDTQYF
V: TRBV6-1; size: .; D: .; J: TRBJ1-2; DNA: TGTGCCAGCACTGTAACCCCGCAGGGAGGTGGCTACACCTTC; CDR3: CASTVTPQGGGYTF
V: TRBV18; size: .; D: TRBD1; J: TRBJ2-7; DNA: TGTGCCAGCTCAGGCATTTCCGAGCAGGGGGCCGGCGAGCAGTACTTC; CDR3: CASSGISEQGAGEQYF
V: TRBV5-1; size: .; D: .; J: TRBJ2-1; DNA: TGCGCCAGCAGCTCATTCGGTGAGCAGTTCTTC; CDR3: CASSSFGEQFF
V: TRBV5-4; size: .; D: .; J: TRBJ2-5; DNA: TGTGCCAGCAGTTGGAGGCAACAAGAGACCCAGTACTTC; CDR3: CASSWRQQETQYF
V: TRBV5-4; size: .; D: TRBD2; J: TRBJ2-3; DNA: TGTGCCAGCAGCTTGGACCCTAGCGGGAGCGTGTATACGCAGTATTTT; CDR3: CASSLDPSGSVYTQYF
V: TRBV29-1; size: .; D: .; J: TRBJ2-5; DNA: TGCAGCGTTGGAGACTACCAAGAGACCCAGTACTTC; CDR3: CSVGDYQETQYF
V: TRBV18; size: .; D: .; J: TRBJ1-1; DNA: TGTGCCAGCTCACCGTCCAAGAACACTGAAGCTTTCTTT; CDR3: CASSPSKNTEAFF
V: TRBV23-1; size: .; D: .; J: TRBJ2-3; DNA: TGCGCCAGCAGTCAATCGGGGGGCCCTGGGACAGATACGCAGTATTTT; CDR3: CASSQSGGPGTDTQYF
V: TRBV6-5; size: .; D: .; J: TRBJ2-7; DNA: TGTGCCAGCAGCTTAAACTCCTACGAGCAGTACTTC; CDR3: CASSLNSYEQYF
V: TRBV7-9; size: .; D: .; J: TRBJ2-3; DNA: TGTGCCAGCAGCTTAGGGACCGGGGATACGCAGTATTTT; CDR3: CASSLGTGDTQYF
V: TRBV19; size: .; D: TRBD1; J: TRBJ1-1; DNA: TGTGCCAGTAGTATTGACAGGGGGCAGCACACTGAAGCTTTCTTT; CDR3: CASSIDRGQHTEAFF
V: TRBV7-6; size: .; D: .; J: TRBJ1-5; DNA: TGTGCCAGCAGCTTAGGAACGGGATCGAATCAGCCCCAGCATTTT; CDR3: CASSLGTGSNQPQHF
V: TRBV5-6; size: .; D: TRBD2; J: TRBJ2-7; DNA: TGTGCCAGCAGCTTGGGACTAGCGTCCTCCTACGAGCAGTACTTC; CDR3: CASSLGLASSYEQYF
V: TRBV11-2; size: few; D: .; J: TRBJ1-2; DNA: TGTGCCAGCAGGCGAGGGGTCATTTCGAGGAGCTATGGCTACACCTTC; CDR3: CASRRGVISRSYGYTF
V: TRBV5-1; size: few; D: TRBD1; J: TRBJ1-2; DNA: TGCGCCAGCAGCTTGGAGCAGGGGGTTGATGGCTACACCTTC; CDR3: CASSLEQGVDGYTF
V: TRBV12-5; size: .; D: TRBD1; J: TRBJ1-2; DNA: TGTGCTAGTGGTTCCGGACAGGGTACGGTCCGAGGCTATGGCTACACCTTC; CDR3: CASGSGQGTVRGYGYTF
V: TRBV6-5; size: few; D: TRBD2; J: TRBJ2-1; DNA: TGTGCCAGCAGACTAGCGGGAGGATCTCTTGAGCAGTTCTTC; CDR3: CASRLAGGSLEQFF
V: TRBV7-8; size: few; D: .; J: TRBJ1-1; DNA: TGTGCCAGCAGCCCCCGCGCAGGGGAAAACACTGAAGCTTTCTTT; CDR3: CASSPRAGENTEAFF
V: TRBV6-1; size: .; D: .; J: TRBJ1-2; DNA: TGTGCCAGCCGTACCGGGCTGGAATCGTACTATGGCTACACCTTC; CDR3: CASRTGLESYYGYTF
V: TRBV18; size: .; D: TRBD1; J: TRBJ2-7; DNA: TGTGCCAGCTCACCGTTCTCGGTAGGACAGGGGACCTACGAGCAGTACTTC; CDR3: CASSPFSVGQGTYEQYF
V: TRBV6-1; size: once; D: .; J: TRBJ1-2; DNA: TGTGCCAGCAGTATCGAAATGGGGGCGGGGGGCTACACCTTC; CDR3: CASSIEMGAGGYTF
V: TRBV11-3; size: .; D: TRBD2; J: TRBJ2-3; DNA: TGTGCCAGCAGCTCCCGGACTAGCGGGAGAGCAGATACGCAGTATTTT; CDR3: CASSSRTSGRADTQYF
V: TRBV28; size: .; D: .; J: TRBJ1-5; DNA: TGTGCCAGCAGTTTACTGTGGGGCGCGAGGAATCAGCCCCAGCATTTT; CDR3: CASSLLWGARNQPQHF
V: TRBV4-2; size: .; D: TRBD2; J: TRBJ2-7; DNA: TGTGCCAGCAGCCAAGATGGGACTAGCTCCTACGAGCAGTACTTC; CDR3: CASSQDGTSSYEQYF
V: TRBV7-2; size: .; D: .; J: TRBJ1-3; DNA: TGTGCCAGCAGTAAAGACACGGCCGGGGGAAACACCATATATTTT; CDR3: CASSKDTAGGNTIYF
V: TRBV19; size: .; D: .; J: TRBJ1-5; DNA: TGTGCCAGTAGTATAGCAGGGAACAATCAGCCCCAGCATTTT; CDR3: CASSIAGNNQPQHF
V: TRBV6-5; size: .; D: .; J: TRBJ2-5; DNA: TGTGCCAGCAGTTACTCAAGGGGGGCGACCCAGTACTTC; CDR3: CASSYSRGATQYF
V: TRBV5-5; size: few; D: .; J: TRBJ2-3; DNA: TGTGCCAGCAGCTTGACAGAACGCACAGATACGCAGTATTTT; CDR3: CASSLTERTDTQYF
V: TRBV5-1; size: .; D: TRBD2; J: TRBJ2-1; DNA: TGCGCCAGCAGCTCTTTTTCGGGGGGACTGAAGAATGAGCAGTTCTTC; CDR3: CASSSFSGGLKNEQFF
V: TRBV5-1; size: .; D: .; J: TRBJ2-2; DNA: TGCGCCAGCAGCTTCTCTACTGCGGGGATTACCGGGGAGCTGTTTTTT; CDR3: CASSFSTAGITGELFF
V: TRBV27; size: .; D: .; J: TRBJ1-4; DNA: TGTGCCAGCAGTTTAACCCCTCCGGGGGATGGTGGGGAAAAACTGTTTTTT; CDR3: CASSLTPPGDGGEKLFF
V: TRBV5-6; size: few; D: .; J: TRBJ2-3; DNA: TGTGCCAGCAGCTTGCAGGGTCCAGATACGCAGTATTTT; CDR3: CASSLQGPDTQYF
V: TRBV6-1; size: .; D: .; J: TRBJ1-4; DNA: TGTGCCAGCAGTGACGGGCGAGCGAATGAAAAACTGTTTTTT; CDR3: CASSDGRANEKLFF
V: TRBV20-1; size: .; D: .; J: TRBJ2-6; DNA: TGCAGTGCTAATGGGGCCAACGTCCTGACTTTC; CDR3: CSANGANVLTF
V: TRBV5-1; size: .; D: .; J: TRBJ1-5; DNA: TGCGCCAGCAGCCCTAGCTTCAATCAGCCCCAGCATTTT; CDR3: CASSPSFNQPQHF
V: TRBV10-3; size: once; D: TRBD1; J: TRBJ1-5; DNA: TGTGCCATCAGTGATCCCGGACAGGGCGGCAGCAATCAGCCCCAGCATTTT; CDR3: CAISDPGQGGSNQPQHF
V: TRBV7-9; size: once; D: TRBD1; J: TRBJ2-2; DNA: TGTGCCAGCAGAACTGGACAGGGGGCCGGGAACGGGGAGCTGTTTTTT; CDR3: CASRTGQGAGNGELFF
V: TRBV7-3; size: .; D: TRBD2; J: TRBJ2-2; DNA: TGTGCCAGCCGCGGGGAGGGACCCGGGGAGCTGTTTTTT; CDR3: CASRGEGPGELFF
V: TRBV11-3; size: .; D: TRBD1; J: TRBJ1-2; DNA: TGTGCCAGCAGCCCAGAGGGACAGGGAATTGATGGCTACACCTTC; CDR3: CASSPEGQGIDGYTF
V: TRBV6-5; size: .; D: TRBD1; J: TRBJ1-2; DNA: TGTGCCAGCAGTCGGACAGGGGGCGATAACTATGGCTACACCTTC; CDR3: CASSRTGGDNYGYTF